This TCR beta chain comes out of a study of graft-versus-host responses after intestinal transplantation. Study-wide background: Each patient got anti-thymocyte globulin induction, then tacrolimus and steroids for roughly 3 years.

Sequenced by immunoSEQ multiplex PCR; TCRdb stores in-frame clones only, minus some. The table includes 95,000 to 150,000 clones, around 95% detected once. Regarding this clone: The antigen remains unidentified.

Germline-derived CDR1 and CDR2 are SGHDT and YYEEEE. The CDR3 length is 13 residues. Deletions cut 0 bases from V and 0 bases from J, with 3 bases between. Points from the study as a whole: HvG clone declines early post-transplant were associated with peak circulating GvH levels. Recipient marrow contained GvH clones, some of which appeared first in ileum or blood.

Material: unstimulated CD8+ T cells sorted from spleen or lymph node cells, obtained before intestinal transplant. The chain is built from TRBV5-6 and TRBJ1-1; D gene ambiguous. This sequence originates from a human donor who received an intestinal transplant. The CDR3 reads CASSLGLNTEAFF. The CDR3 bases are TGTGCCAGCAGCTTGGGGTTGAACACTGAAGCTTTCTTT.